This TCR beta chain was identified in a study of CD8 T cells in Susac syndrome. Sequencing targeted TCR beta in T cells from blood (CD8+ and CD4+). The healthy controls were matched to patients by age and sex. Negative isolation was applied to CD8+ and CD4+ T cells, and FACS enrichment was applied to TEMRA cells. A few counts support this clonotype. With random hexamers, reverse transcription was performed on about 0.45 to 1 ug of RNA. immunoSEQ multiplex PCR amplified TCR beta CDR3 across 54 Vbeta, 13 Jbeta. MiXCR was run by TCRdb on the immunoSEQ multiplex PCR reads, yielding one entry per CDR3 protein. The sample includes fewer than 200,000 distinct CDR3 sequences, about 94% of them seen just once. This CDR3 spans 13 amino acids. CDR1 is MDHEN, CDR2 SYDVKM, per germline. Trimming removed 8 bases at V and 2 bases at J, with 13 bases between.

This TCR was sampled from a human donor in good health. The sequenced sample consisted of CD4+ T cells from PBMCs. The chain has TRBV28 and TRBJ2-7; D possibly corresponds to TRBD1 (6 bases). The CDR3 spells CASSSGTTYEQYF. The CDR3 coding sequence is TGTGCCAGCTCCTCCGGGACAACCTACGAGCAGTACTTC.